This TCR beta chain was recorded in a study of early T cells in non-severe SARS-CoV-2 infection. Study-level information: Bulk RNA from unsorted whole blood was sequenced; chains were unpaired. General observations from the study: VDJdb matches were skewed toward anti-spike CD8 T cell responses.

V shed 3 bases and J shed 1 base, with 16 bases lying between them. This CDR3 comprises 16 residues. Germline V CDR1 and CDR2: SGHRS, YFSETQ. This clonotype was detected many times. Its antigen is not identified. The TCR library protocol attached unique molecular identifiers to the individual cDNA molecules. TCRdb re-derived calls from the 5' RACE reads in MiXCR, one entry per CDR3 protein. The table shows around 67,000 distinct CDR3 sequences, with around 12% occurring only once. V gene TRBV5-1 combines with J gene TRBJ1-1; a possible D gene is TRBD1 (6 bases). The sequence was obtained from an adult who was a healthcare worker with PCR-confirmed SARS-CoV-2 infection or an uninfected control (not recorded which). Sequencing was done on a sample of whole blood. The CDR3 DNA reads TGCGCCAGCAGCTCCTCCGGGGGGCTTGCGAACACTGAAGCTTTCTTT. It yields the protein CASSSSGGLANTEAFF.